The 17 T cell receptor beta chains listed next were all sequenced from one sample in a study of T cell clonotyping in hematopoietic cell transplantation. Profiled with immunoSEQ multiplex PCR; TCRdb holds only in-frame clones, not every one. The sample includes 4,500 to 6,500 clones, about 84% seen only once; the top ten take about 12%. Sequenced here: peripheral blood mononuclear cells, sampled 30 days after allogeneic stem cell transplant. Source of these receptors: a male patient between 55 and 70 years old who had an allogeneic stem cell transplant from an unrelated donor, so the T cells may come from the graft donor. Some clones in this sample may be carry-over from other donors' samples.

J is TRBJ1-2 and V is TRBV7-9, with TRBD1 matching over 7 bases. The germline gives CDR1 SEHNR, CDR2 FQNEAQ (reference sequence). This CDR3 is 14 amino acids long. Trimming cost V 4 bases and J 5 bases; bases outside gene matches: 7. DNA for the CDR3: TGTGCCAGCAGCTCCCGGGACAGCATGTATGGCTACACCTTC. It encodes CASSSRDSMYGYTF.

This clone was observed a single time. DNA for the CDR3: TGTGCCAGCACCCATAACAGTCGAACAGATACGCAGTATTTT. Amino acids: CASTHNSRTDTQYF. The chain recombines TRBV27 with TRBJ2-3; no clear D. V gave up 7 bases and J gave up 3 bases, with 14 bases separating them. The CDR3 spans 14 residues. Per the germline V gene, CDR1 is MNHEY and CDR2 is SMNVEV (reference sequence).

This clone showed up just a few times. The gene calls are TRBV7-2 and TRBJ1-1, with D perhaps TRBD1 (6 bases). V lost 4 bases, J lost 6 bases, and 12 bases lay in between. The germline V gene encodes CDR1 SGHTA and CDR2 FQGNSA. The CDR3 consists of 13 residues. The CDR3, as DNA: TGTGCCAGCAGCTGGGATAGGGGGGCTGAAGCTTTCTTT. Protein product: CASSWDRGAEAFF.

This chain joins TRBV21-1 and TRBJ1-5; the table's D call TRBD1 went unverified against the DNA. TRBV21-1 has pseudogene status. The CDR3 has 16 amino acids. CDR3 residues: CASSRRGTDRDQPQHF. The CDR3 nucleotides are TGTGCCAGCAGCAGAAGAGGGACAGACCGAGATCAGCCCCAGCATTTT.

In DNA, the CDR3 is TGCGCCAGCAGCTGGGACAAATCGTATGGCTACACCTTC. Translated, it gives CASSWDKSYGYTF. V is TRBV5-1 and J is TRBJ1-2; D may be TRBD1 (6 bases). V was cut by 3 bases and J by 5 bases, with 11 bases left in between. The CDR3 sequence is 13 residues long. In germline, CDR1 is SGHRS, CDR2 YFSETQ.

The chain is built from TRBV25-1 and TRBJ2-7; 8 nucleotides match TRBD1. V lost 8 bases, J lost 3 bases, and 6 bases stayed unmatched. CDR1 MGHDK and CDR2 SYGVNS come from the germline V gene. The CDR3 consists of 13 residues. CDR3 region: CASRGQGGYEQYF. The CDR3 DNA reads TGTGCCAGCCGCGGACAGGGTGGCTACGAGCAGTACTTC.

This clone has a single count. The chain links TRBV6-5 to TRBJ1-1, with a tentative D call TRBD1 (5 bases). CDR1 is MNHEY, CDR2 SVGAGI, per germline. This CDR3 is built from 12 residues. The V end was cut by 2 bases, the J end by 5 bases, with 6 bases between. The CDR3 DNA sequence: TGTGCCAGCAGTTACGGGGGGACTGAAGCTTTCTTT. Translation: CASSYGGTEAFF.

The chain employs TRBV7-3 and TRBJ2-7; 14 positions agree with TRBD2. CDR3 length equals 17 residues. The junction had 6 bases not matched to a gene; V was cut back by 5 bases and J by 0 bases. Germline values: CDR1 SGHTA, CDR2 FQGTGA. The CDR3 nucleotides read TGTGCCAGCAGCCCGGGACTAGCGGGGGTTTCCTCCTACGAGCAGTACTTC. Translation gives CASSPGLAGVSSYEQYF.

This clone came up a few times. The chain joins TRBV6-5 to TRBJ1-1; D uncertain. Germline V gene lookup returns CDR1 MNHEY and CDR2 SVGAGI. V lost 7 bases, J lost 3 bases, and 9 bases lay in between. The CDR3 loop spans 12 amino acids. CDR3 in DNA: TGTGCCAGCAAGGAGTGGGACACTGAAGCTTTCTTT. Protein sequence: CASKEWDTEAFF.

The chain combines TRBV7-6 with TRBJ2-3; the D gene is possibly TRBD2 (6 bases). This CDR3 spans 15 amino acids. Per germline, CDR1 SGHVS and CDR2 FNYEAQ. V was trimmed by 5 bases and J by 1 base, leaving 13 bases between them. The CDR3 DNA reads as TGTGCCAGCAGCCCTCGCTCTAGCGGCACAGATACGCAGTATTTT. It translates to CASSPRSSGTDTQYF.

This chain connects TRBV10-2 to TRBJ2-7; D remains ambiguous. The CDR3 has 11 amino acids. The V end was cut by 6 bases, the J end by 2 bases, with 5 bases between. The germline gives CDR1 WSHSY, CDR2 SAAADI. CDR3 in DNA: TGCGCCAGCAGCCCGACCTACGAGCAGTACTTC. Its translation is CASSPTYEQYF.

To note about this clone: The sample carries other DNA sequences with the same CDR3. This chain uses TRBV7-8 with TRBJ2-5; 9 nucleotides match TRBD2. There are 17 residues in the CDR3. CDR1 and CDR2 from the germline V gene are SGHVS and FQNEAQ. Trimming at V came to 0 bases and at J to 2 bases, leaving 7 bases not matched to a gene. The CDR3 DNA follows: TGTGCCAGCAGCTTAGCGGGGTTAGCGGGAGTACAAGAGACCCAGTACTTC. Protein sequence: CASSLAGLAGVQETQYF.

The chain carries TRBV21-1 and TRBJ1-2; the table calls TRBD1, which could not be checked here. TRBV21-1 is an annotated pseudogene. This CDR3 is built from 12 residues. This CDR3 is CASWGQGYGYTF. The CDR3 DNA reads as TGTGCCAGCTGGGGACAGGGCTATGGCTACACCTTC.

This chain uses TRBV5-1 with TRBJ1-1; D remains unclear. Trimming stripped 4 bases from V and 3 bases from J, with 16 bases between. CDR3 length: 15 residues. Germline V lookup: CDR1 SGHRS, CDR2 YFSETQ. As DNA, the CDR3 is TGCGCCAGCAGCCCCTGGGAAGGGTTGGACACTGAAGCTTTCTTT. The encoded protein is CASSPWEGLDTEAFF. Looking up the rest from reference TRBV5-1 and TRBJ1-1 gives the full variable domain: KAGVTQTPRYLIKTRGQQVTLSCSPISGHRSVSWYQQTPGQGLQFLFEYFSETQRNKGNFPGRFSGRQFSNSRSEMNVSTLELGDSALYLCASSPWEGLDTEAFFGQGTRLTVV.

The chain uses TRBV10-3 and TRBJ2-7; D might be TRBD1 or TRBD2, each matching 5 bases. Trimming removed 4 bases from V and 3 bases from J, with 25 bases in between. In germline, CDR1 is ENHRY, CDR2 SYGVKD. CDR3 length: 18 residues. CDR3 sequence (DNA): TGTGCCATCAGTGCTTGGAGAGGGCCACCGGGGCTCAACTACGAGCAGTACTTC. Translated, it gives CAISAWRGPPGLNYEQYF.

This clone has just one count. The rearrangement joins TRBV27 to TRBJ1-2; TRBD1 matches 11 bases. V was pared by 7 bases and J by 2 bases, with 3 bases of the junction left unmatched. This CDR3 contains 14 residues. Germline V CDR1 and CDR2: MNHEY, SMNVEV (reference sequence). The CDR3 here is CASTGTGGNYGYTF. In DNA, the CDR3 is TGTGCCAGCACAGGGACAGGGGGAAACTATGGCTACACCTTC.

V and J are TRBV2 and TRBJ1-2, with TRBD1 matching over 7 bases. The CDR3 loop spans 13 amino acids. J gave up 6 bases and V 4 bases, and 5 bases lay outside the gene matches. Germline V CDR1 and CDR2: SNHLY, FYNNEI. This CDR3 is CASSVTGADGYTF. The CDR3 nucleotides are TGTGCCAGCAGTGTAACAGGGGCGGATGGCTACACCTTC.